This TCR beta chain was sequenced in a study of technical replicates of blood from a few donors. Only in-frame clones appear in the TCRdb table, and some are missing; sequencing was by immunoSEQ multiplex PCR. Altogether more than 65,000 clones are present, approximately 78% being singletons, with the ten largest covering 3% to 5%. The ends were cut back, 6 bases at V and 2 bases at J, with 11 bases in the middle. There are 13 residues in the CDR3. The V gene's germline CDR1 is MNHNY and CDR2 SVGAGI (reference sequence). The gene calls are TRBV6-6 and TRBJ2-7, with D perhaps TRBD2 (5 bases). Sample: PBMCs. The origin of this receptor is a human donor in good health. Some clones in this sample may be carry-over from other donors' samples. CDR3 in amino acids: CASSPGFAYEQYF. The CDR3 nucleotides read TGTGCCAGCAGCCCGGGATTTGCCTACGAGCAGTACTTC.